The clone carrying this T cell receptor (beta chain) showed up many times. The entry originates in a study of patients and donors after allogeneic stem cell transplantation. Via MiXCR, TCRdb re-called the RT-PCR reads, giving one row per CDR3 protein. The sample shows 400,000 to 450,000 distinct CDR3 sequences, about a sixth of them seen only once. Trimming at V came to 5 bases and at J to 3 bases, leaving 4 bases not matched to a gene. The CDR3 has 13 residues. Material for sequencing was blood, either unsorted or a sorted T cell fraction (not recorded which). This clonotype was obtained from a human donor who was either an allogeneic HSCT recipient or a stem cell or donor lymphocyte infusion donor (not recorded which). It is not recorded whose cells these are; they may come from a transplant donor. This chain links TRBV12-3 or TRBV12-4 with TRBJ2-7, with 7 bases lining up with TRBD1. DNA for the CDR3: TGTGCCAGCAGTCCGGGGACAGACTACGAGCAGTACTTC. It translates to CASSPGTDYEQYF.